This T cell receptor beta chain was sequenced during a study of graft-versus-host responses after intestinal transplantation. Study results and caveats: When patients had graft-donor T cell macrochimerism, their allografts held high graft-versus-host to host-versus-graft clonal ratios.

As concerns this clone: Its specificity is not known.

This CDR3 comprises 16 residues. Germline assignment: CDR1 SGHVS and CDR2 FQNEAQ. V lost 4 bases to trimming and J lost 3 bases; unmatched junction nucleotides: 6. This table comes from immunoSEQ multiplex PCR, and its TCRdb copy is limited to in-frame clones, with some not included. The sample consists of about 50,000 clones, roughly 83% of them appearing once. The chain combines TRBV7-8 with TRBJ2-2; 9 bases fit TRBD2. Specimen: unstimulated CD4+ T cells sorted from spleen or lymph node cells, collected before transplant. The TCR sequence derives from a human donor who was the organ donor for an intestinal transplant. Written as DNA, the CDR3 is TGTGCCAGCAGCTACGGCGGGAGGGCCGACACCGGGGAGCTGTTTTTT. Residues: CASSYGGRADTGELFF.